The 28 T cell receptor beta chains listed next were all sequenced from one sample in a study of graft-versus-host responses after intestinal transplantation. Only in-frame clones appear in the TCRdb table, and some are missing; sequencing was by immunoSEQ multiplex PCR. This sample has fewer than 70,000 clones, with 80% to 95% found just once. Sample: bone marrow, taken around 730 days after intestinal transplantation. The receptor source for this set is a human patient who received an intestinal transplant, so some T cells may come from the graft donor.

This chain connects TRBV7-9 to TRBJ2-5; D is undetermined. The end of the DNA aligns better with TRBJ2-7, so the J call may be wrong. CDR1 and CDR2 from the germline V gene are SEHNR and FQNEAQ (reference sequence). This CDR3 has 16 amino acids. CDR3 in DNA: TGTGCCAGCAGCTTAGTTGGTTTAGAGTTAGGGCTCGAGCAGTACTTC. Protein: CASSLVGLELGLEQYF.

This clone was observed a handful of times. The rearrangement links TRBV7-4 to TRBJ1-2; D remains ambiguous. The CDR3 extends over 11 amino acids. V dropped 5 bases and J dropped 4 bases, with 5 bases sitting between them. Per germline, CDR1 SGHVT and CDR2 SQSDAQ. CDR3 residues: CASSRAYGYTF. DNA of the CDR3: TGTGCCAGCAGCCGAGCCTATGGCTACACCTTC.

The rearrangement links TRBV6-1 to TRBJ2-5; TRBD2 might be the D (5 bases). Per germline, CDR1 MNHNS and CDR2 SASEGT. The length of the CDR3 is 14 residues. Trimming pared 5 bases from V and 2 bases from J, leaving 12 bases between. The DNA for the CDR3 is TGTGCCAGCAGTCTTTCCAGGAGGCAAGAGACCCAGTACTTC. Translation gives CASSLSRRQETQYF.

This clone was detected only once. The chain carries TRBV13 and TRBJ2-7, with TRBD2 matching 8 bases. With 3 bases clipped from V and 3 bases from J, the junction kept 7 bases outside the gene matches. The CDR3 contains 15 residues. The germline V gene encodes CDR1 PRHDT and CDR2 FYEKMQ (reference sequence). CDR3 coding DNA: TGTGCCAGCAGCTTGGGCCGACTAGCGATCTACGAGCAGTACTTC. This translates into CASSLGRLAIYEQYF.

V is TRBV5-4 and J is TRBJ1-2; no clear D gene. Germline CDR1 and CDR2: SGHNT and YYREEE (reference sequence). The CDR3 spans 14 residues. V shed 3 bases and J shed 4 bases, with 13 bases lying between them. CDR3 region: CASSSLVGGYGYTF. CDR3 DNA sequence: TGTGCCAGCAGCTCGCTTGTCGGAGGCTATGGCTACACCTTC.

This chain connects TRBV10-1 to TRBJ2-3, with D uncertain. CDR3 length: 14 residues. Germline lookup yields CDR1 WNHNN and CDR2 SYGVQD (reference sequence). V shed 3 bases and J shed 5 bases, with 12 bases lying between them. The CDR3 protein is CASSDTGSGDTQYF. The CDR3 DNA is TGCGCCAGCAGTGATACGGGTTCGGGAGATACGCAGTATTTT.

The genes are TRBV7-9 and TRBJ2-7, with D unresolved. Trimming took off 4 bases at V and 4 bases at J, with 8 bases between the two ends. CDR1 SEHNR and CDR2 FQNEAQ come from the germline V gene (reference sequence). CDR3 length: 12 residues. This CDR3 reads CASSSLGYEQYF. In DNA, the CDR3 is TGTGCCAGCAGCTCTCTAGGGTACGAGCAGTACTTC. Filled out from reference TRBV7-9 and TRBJ2-7, the complete variable domain reads DTGVSQNPRHKITKRGQNVTFRCDPISEHNRLYWYRQTLGQGPEFLTYFQNEAQLEKSRLLSDRFSAERPKGSFSTLEIQRTEQGDSAMYLCASSSLGYEQYFGPGTRLTVT.

V and J are TRBV27 and TRBJ1-4, with 9 bases fitting TRBD1. The CDR3 sequence is 15 residues long. J was trimmed by 8 bases and V by 5 bases; bases with no gene match: 9. The germline gives CDR1 MNHEY, CDR2 SMNVEV (reference sequence). This CDR3 reads CASSVTGTGNEKLFF. The CDR3 region has the DNA TGTGCCAGCAGTGTCACCGGGACAGGGAACGAAAAACTGTTTTTT.

The rearrangement uses TRBV15 and TRBJ1-2; tentative D call: TRBD1 (6 bases). Trimming took off 3 bases at V and 4 bases at J, with 12 bases between the two ends. This CDR3 has 14 amino acids. CDR1 LNHNV and CDR2 YYDKDF come from the germline V gene (reference sequence). In nucleotides, the CDR3 is TGTGCCACCAGCAGGGGAGGGGGGAGCTATGGCTACACCTTC. Translated, it gives CATSRGGGSYGYTF.

J is TRBJ2-2 and V is TRBV6-1; TRBD1 aligns across 10 bases. J lost 8 bases, V lost 7 bases, and 7 bases had no gene match. CDR3 size: 14 residues. Looked up from germline, CDR1 is MNHNS and CDR2 is SASEGT. Written as DNA, the CDR3 is TGTGCCAGCATAATGGGACAGGGGTCGGGGGAGCTGTTTTTT. Encoded protein: CASIMGQGSGELFF.

The rearrangement joins TRBV11-2 to TRBJ2-3, with 8 bases fitting TRBD2. The length of the CDR3 is 15 residues. J was trimmed by 5 bases and V by 5 bases; bases with no gene match: 9. CDR1 SGHAT and CDR2 FQNNGV come from the germline V gene. CDR3: CASSLGLAFLDTQYF. In DNA form, the CDR3 reads TGTGCCAGCAGCCTCGGACTAGCATTTTTAGATACGCAGTATTTT. Looking up the rest from reference TRBV11-2 and TRBJ2-3 gives the full variable domain: EAGVAQSPRYKIIEKRQSVAFWCNPISGHATLYWYQQILGQGPKLLIQFQNNGVVDDSQLPKDRFSAERLKGVDSTLKIQPAKLEDSAVYLCASSLGLAFLDTQYFGPGTRLTVL.

The table lists this clone with a count of one. A junction boundary mismatches the germline segment, possibly from a read error. Other DNA sequences of this sample code for an identical CDR3. This sequence joins TRBV2 and TRBJ2-5; D might be TRBD1 (5 bases). The CDR3 sequence is 13 residues long. The germline gives CDR1 SNHLY, CDR2 FYNNEI. Written as DNA, the CDR3 is TGTGCCAGCAGGGAAGACAGAGAAGAGACCCAGTACTTC. Amino acids: CASREDREETQYF. Variable domain in full (rest from reference TRBV2 and TRBJ2-5): EPEVTQTPSHQVTQMGQEVILRCVPISNHLYFYWYRQILGQKVEFLVSFYNNEISEKSEIFDDQFSVERPDGSNFTLKIRSTKLEDSAMYFCASREDREETQYFGPGTRLLVL.

V usage is TRBV7-3 and J usage is TRBJ2-3, with D uncertain. CDR3 length: 12 residues. V lost 4 bases to trimming and J lost 2 bases, with 4 bases between them. Germline CDR1 SGHTA, CDR2 FQGTGA. CDR3 sequence (DNA): TGTGCCAGCAGCTCAAACACAGATACGCAGTATTTT. It yields the protein CASSSNTDTQYF.

The chain joins TRBV7-9 to TRBJ2-1; tentative D call: TRBD2 (7 bases). This CDR3 contains 15 residues. V dropped 2 bases and J dropped 0 bases, with 8 bases sitting between them. Germline CDR1 SEHNR, CDR2 FQNEAQ (reference sequence). Here the CDR3 DNA reads TGTGCCAGCAGCTTAAGGGGGGGCTCCTACAATGAGCAGTTCTTC. It specifies CASSLRGGSYNEQFF.

The CDR3 here is CASSINAGGTDTQYF. As DNA, the CDR3 is TGTGCCAGTAGTATCAATGCGGGGGGCACAGATACGCAGTATTTT. The rearrangement uses TRBV19 and TRBJ2-3; 7 bases fit TRBD2. Per germline, CDR1 LNHDA and CDR2 SQIVND (reference sequence). The CDR3 is 15 residues long. The J segment lost 1 base and the V segment lost 3 bases, leaving 4 bases of the junction unmatched.

The rearrangement joins TRBV7-6 to TRBJ1-4; 11 bases are a match to TRBD1. The CDR3 runs 15 residues. Germline lookup yields CDR1 SGHVS and CDR2 FNYEAQ. V lost 5 bases to trimming and J lost 7 bases; unmatched junction nucleotides: 6. CDR3 sequence: CASSAGQGASEKLFF. Here the CDR3 DNA reads TGTGCCAGCAGCGCAGGACAGGGGGCTAGTGAAAAACTGTTTTTT.

This chain links TRBV7-6 with TRBJ2-7, with TRBD1 matching over 7 bases. The CDR3 is made up of 15 amino acids. Looked up from germline, CDR1 is SGHVS and CDR2 is FNYEAQ. V lost 1 base and J lost 7; bases outside the gene matches: 10. The CDR3, as DNA: TGTGCCAGCAGCTTAGAACAGGGGTTTCGAGGGGAGCAGTACTTC. Its translation: CASSLEQGFRGEQYF.

This clone was counted a single time. The CDR3 region is CASSSQIYNEQFF. The CDR3 region has the DNA TGTGCCAGCAGCTCTCAGATCTACAATGAGCAGTTCTTC. The rearrangement uses TRBV7-7 and TRBJ2-1; no clear D gene. Germline V gene sequence: CDR1 SSHAT, CDR2 FNYEAQ (reference sequence). The CDR3 is made up of 13 amino acids. The V and J ends lost 4 bases and 3 bases respectively, with 7 bases between them.

This sequence joins TRBV2 and TRBJ2-1; D not certain. This CDR3 has 11 residues. Germline-derived CDR1 and CDR2 are SNHLY and FYNNEI. V was trimmed by 3 bases and J by 9 bases, leaving 6 bases between them. The CDR3 protein is CASSDPAEQFF. CDR3 in DNA: TGTGCCAGCAGTGACCCAGCTGAGCAGTTCTTC.

The chain couples TRBV14 to TRBJ1-2; 10 bases are a match to TRBD1. The ends lost 4 bases at V and 5 bases at J; junction bases unmatched: 4. Per germline, CDR1 SGHDN and CDR2 FVKESK. The CDR3 contains 14 residues. CDR3 residues: CASSPGTGEYGYTF. CDR3 DNA sequence: TGTGCCAGCAGCCCCGGGACAGGGGAGTATGGCTACACCTTC.

The chain uses TRBV29-1 and TRBJ2-7; TRBD1 aligns across 7 bases. The CDR3 consists of 12 residues. Germline CDR1 reads SQVTM; CDR2 reads ANQGSEA. With 2 bases clipped from V and 3 bases from J, the junction kept 1 base outside the gene matches. The CDR3 DNA is TGCAGCGTTGAAAGGGACAGCTACGAGCAGTACTTC. Its protein product is CSVERDSYEQYF.

This chain connects TRBV19 to TRBJ2-3; D is uncertain. Trimming pared 0 bases from V and 5 bases from J, leaving 3 bases between. Germline V gene sequence: CDR1 LNHDA, CDR2 SQIVND (reference sequence). The CDR3 spans 12 residues. CDR3 nucleotide sequence: TGTGCCAGTAGTATAGATAGAGATACGCAGTATTTT. This codes for CASSIDRDTQYF.

CDR3 in amino acids: CASSLMEGELFF. The CDR3 region has the DNA TGTGCCAGCAGCTTGATGGAGGGGGAGCTGTTTTTT. This chain joins TRBV7-2 and TRBJ2-2; unclear D gene. The CDR3 is 12 amino acids. From germline, CDR1 is SGHTA and CDR2 FQGNSA. V gave up 3 bases and J gave up 8 bases, with 7 bases separating them.

The chain links TRBV6-6 to TRBJ2-1; no clear D. Germline V lookup: CDR1 MNHNY, CDR2 SVGAGI (reference sequence). With 0 bases removed from V and 8 bases from J, the gap between germline ends came to 5 bases. The CDR3 has 12 residues. The CDR3, as DNA: TGTGCCAGCAGTTACTCGGGTGATGAGCAGTTCTTC. It yields the protein CASSYSGDEQFF.

This sequence joins TRBV7-3 and TRBJ1-6, with TRBD1 identical over 7 bases. This CDR3 has 14 amino acids. With V trimmed by 5 bases and J by 4 bases, 2 bases remained unmatched. Germline loops: CDR1 SGHTA, CDR2 FQGTGA. The CDR3 region is CASSMGQYNSPLHF. CDR3 in DNA: TGTGCCAGCAGCATGGGACAGTATAATTCACCCCTCCACTTT. Full variable domain (missing parts from reference TRBV7-3 and TRBJ1-6): GAGVSQTPSNKVTEKGKYVELRCDPISGHTALYWYRQSLGQGPEFLIYFQGTGAADDSGLPNDRFFAVRPEGSVSTLKIQRTERGDSAVYLCASSMGQYNSPLHFGNGTRLTVT.

The CDR3 is CASTLQESFYGYTF. The CDR3, as DNA: TGTGCCAGCACCCTTCAGGAGAGCTTCTATGGCTACACCTTC. The chain uses TRBV6-1 and TRBJ1-2, with D unclear. The CDR3 is 14 residues long. V lost 7 bases and J lost 4, with 16 bases in between. Germline V gives CDR1 MNHNS, CDR2 SASEGT.

This chain joins TRBV28 and TRBJ2-3, with 13 bases aligning to TRBD2. CDR1 and CDR2 from the germline V gene are MDHEN and SYDVKM. This CDR3 region has 16 residues. The V gene end was trimmed by 8 bases and the J gene end by 7 bases; junction bases not matched to a gene: 12. The CDR3: CASPPPGLAGSYTQYF. In DNA, the CDR3 is TGTGCCAGCCCCCCCCCGGGACTAGCGGGATCGTATACGCAGTATTTT.

The chain links TRBV14 to TRBJ2-3; no reliable D call. V was cut by 1 base and J by 1 base, with 6 bases left in between. Germline V gene lookup returns CDR1 SGHDN and CDR2 FVKESK. The CDR3 loop spans 14 amino acids. CDR3 DNA: TGTGCCAGCAGCCAAGGGGGTCGCACAGATACGCAGTATTTT. Its protein product is CASSQGGRTDTQYF.